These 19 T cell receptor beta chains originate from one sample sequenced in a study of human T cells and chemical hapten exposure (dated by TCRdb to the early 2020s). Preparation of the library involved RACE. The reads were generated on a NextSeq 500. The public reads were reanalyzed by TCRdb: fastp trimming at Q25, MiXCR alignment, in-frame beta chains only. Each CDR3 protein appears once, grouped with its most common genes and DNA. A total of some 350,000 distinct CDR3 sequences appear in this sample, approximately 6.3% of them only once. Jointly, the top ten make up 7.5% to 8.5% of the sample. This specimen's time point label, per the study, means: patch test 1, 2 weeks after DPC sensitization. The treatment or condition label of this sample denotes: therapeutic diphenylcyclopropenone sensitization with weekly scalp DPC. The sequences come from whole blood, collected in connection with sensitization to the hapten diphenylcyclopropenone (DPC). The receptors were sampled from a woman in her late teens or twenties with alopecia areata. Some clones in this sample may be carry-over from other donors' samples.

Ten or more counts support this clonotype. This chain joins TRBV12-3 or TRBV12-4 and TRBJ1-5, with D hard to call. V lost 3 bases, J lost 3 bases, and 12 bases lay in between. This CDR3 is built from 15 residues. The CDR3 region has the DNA TGTGCCAGCAGTTTCGGTCAGGCGAACAATCAGCCCCAGCATTTT. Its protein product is CASSFGQANNQPQHF.

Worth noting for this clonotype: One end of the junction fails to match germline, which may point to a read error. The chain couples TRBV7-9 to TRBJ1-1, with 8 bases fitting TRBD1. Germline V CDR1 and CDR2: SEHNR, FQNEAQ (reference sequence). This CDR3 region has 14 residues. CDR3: CASSSQGENAEAFF. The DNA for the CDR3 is TGTGCCAGCAGCTCACAGGGGGAGAACGCTGAAGCTTTCTTT.

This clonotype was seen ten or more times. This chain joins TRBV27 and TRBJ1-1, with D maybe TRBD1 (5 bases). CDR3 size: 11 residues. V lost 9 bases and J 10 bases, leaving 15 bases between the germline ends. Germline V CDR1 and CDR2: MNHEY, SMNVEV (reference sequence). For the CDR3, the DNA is TGTGCCAGTAAGTCGGGACTCACAGCTTTCTTT. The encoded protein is CASKSGLTAFF.

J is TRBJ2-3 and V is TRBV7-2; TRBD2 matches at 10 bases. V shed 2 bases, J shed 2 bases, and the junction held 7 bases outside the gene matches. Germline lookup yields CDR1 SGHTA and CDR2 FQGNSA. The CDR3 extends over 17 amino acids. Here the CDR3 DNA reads TGTGCCAGCAGCTTAAAAGCGGGGGGGCATTCCACAGATACGCAGTATTTT. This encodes CASSLKAGGHSTDTQYF. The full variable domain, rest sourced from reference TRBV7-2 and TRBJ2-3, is GAGVSQSPSNKVTEKGKDVELRCDPISGHTALYWYRQSLGQGLEFLIYFQGNSAPDKSGLPSDRFSAERTGGSVSTLTIQRTQQEDSAVYLCASSLKAGGHSTDTQYFGPGTRLTVL.

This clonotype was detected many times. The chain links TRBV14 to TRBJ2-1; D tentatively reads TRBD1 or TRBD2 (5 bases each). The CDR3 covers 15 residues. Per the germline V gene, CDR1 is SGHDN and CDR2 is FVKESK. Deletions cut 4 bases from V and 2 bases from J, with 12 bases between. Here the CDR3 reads CASSRGSVPYNEQFF. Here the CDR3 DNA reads TGTGCCAGCAGCCGGGGGTCGGTACCCTACAATGAGCAGTTCTTC.

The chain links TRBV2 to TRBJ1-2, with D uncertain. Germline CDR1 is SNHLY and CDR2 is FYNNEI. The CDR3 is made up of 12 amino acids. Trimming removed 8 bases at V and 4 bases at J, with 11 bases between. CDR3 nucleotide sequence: TGTGCCAGCGGCGGGGAGTCCTATGGCTACACCTTC. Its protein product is CASGGESYGYTF.

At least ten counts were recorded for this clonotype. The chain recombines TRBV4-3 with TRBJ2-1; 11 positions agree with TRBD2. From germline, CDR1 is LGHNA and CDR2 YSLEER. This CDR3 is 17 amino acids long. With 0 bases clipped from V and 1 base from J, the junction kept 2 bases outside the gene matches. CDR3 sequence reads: CASSQDLAGGSYNEQFF. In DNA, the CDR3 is TGCGCCAGCAGCCAAGATCTAGCGGGGGGTTCCTACAATGAGCAGTTCTTC.

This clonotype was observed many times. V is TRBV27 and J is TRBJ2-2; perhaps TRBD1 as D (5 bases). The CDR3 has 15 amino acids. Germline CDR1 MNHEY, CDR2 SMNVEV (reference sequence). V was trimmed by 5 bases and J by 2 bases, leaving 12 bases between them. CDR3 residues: CASSRQLSNTGELFF. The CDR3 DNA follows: TGTGCCAGCAGTAGACAGCTCTCTAACACCGGGGAGCTGTTTTTT.

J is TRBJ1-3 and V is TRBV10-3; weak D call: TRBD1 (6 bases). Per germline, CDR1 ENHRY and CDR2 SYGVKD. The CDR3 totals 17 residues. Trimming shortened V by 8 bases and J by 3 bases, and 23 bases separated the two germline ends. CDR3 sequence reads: CAIGPTLGTNLGNTIYF. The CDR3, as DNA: TGTGCCATCGGCCCTACACTGGGGACAAATCTTGGAAACACCATATATTTT.

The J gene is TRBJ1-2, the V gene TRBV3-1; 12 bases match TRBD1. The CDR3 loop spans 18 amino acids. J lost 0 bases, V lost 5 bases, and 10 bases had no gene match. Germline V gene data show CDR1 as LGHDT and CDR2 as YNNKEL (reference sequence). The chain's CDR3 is CASSLAGTGGFANYGYTF. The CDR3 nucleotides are TGTGCCAGCAGCTTAGCCGGGACAGGGGGCTTCGCTAACTATGGCTACACCTTC.

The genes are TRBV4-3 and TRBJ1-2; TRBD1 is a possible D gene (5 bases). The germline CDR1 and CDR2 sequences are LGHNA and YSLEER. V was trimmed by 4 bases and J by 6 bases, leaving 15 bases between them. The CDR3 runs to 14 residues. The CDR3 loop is CASSPTGLGNGYTF. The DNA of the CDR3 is TGCGCCAGCAGCCCAACAGGTTTGGGTAATGGCTACACCTTC.

The CDR3 bases are TGTGCCAGCCATCAGGGTAACTACGAGCAGTACTTC. Encoded protein: CASHQGNYEQYF. The rearrangement joins TRBV6-5 to TRBJ2-7; maybe TRBD1 (5 bases). This CDR3 spans 12 amino acids. V lost 8 bases and J 3 bases, leaving 11 bases between the germline ends. CDR1 is MNHEY, CDR2 SVGAGI, per germline.

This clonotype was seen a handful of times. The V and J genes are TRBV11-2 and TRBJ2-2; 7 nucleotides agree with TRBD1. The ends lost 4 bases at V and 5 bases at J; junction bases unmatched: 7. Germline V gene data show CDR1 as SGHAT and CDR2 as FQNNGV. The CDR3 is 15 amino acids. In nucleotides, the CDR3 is TGTGCCAGCAGCTCGCCGACAGGGTGGACCGGGGAGCTGTTTTTT. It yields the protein CASSSPTGWTGELFF.

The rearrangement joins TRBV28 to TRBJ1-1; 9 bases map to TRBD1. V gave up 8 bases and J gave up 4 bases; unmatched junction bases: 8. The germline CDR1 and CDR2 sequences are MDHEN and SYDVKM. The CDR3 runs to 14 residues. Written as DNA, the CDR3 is TGTGCCAGCTTACAGGGGGCATACGGCACTGAAGCTTTCTTT. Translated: CASLQGAYGTEAFF.

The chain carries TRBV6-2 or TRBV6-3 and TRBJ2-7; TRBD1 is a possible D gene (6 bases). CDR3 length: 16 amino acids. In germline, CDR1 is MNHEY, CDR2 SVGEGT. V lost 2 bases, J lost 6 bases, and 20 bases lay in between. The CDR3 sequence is CASSYPTGQRSSEQYF. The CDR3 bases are TGTGCCAGCAGTTACCCTACGGGACAACGCTCTAGCGAGCAGTACTTC.

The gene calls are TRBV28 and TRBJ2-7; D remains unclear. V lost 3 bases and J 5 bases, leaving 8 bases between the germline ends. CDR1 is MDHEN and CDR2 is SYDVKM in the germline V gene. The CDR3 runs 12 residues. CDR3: CASSFFRNEQYF. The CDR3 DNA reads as TGTGCCAGCAGTTTCTTCAGGAACGAGCAGTACTTC.

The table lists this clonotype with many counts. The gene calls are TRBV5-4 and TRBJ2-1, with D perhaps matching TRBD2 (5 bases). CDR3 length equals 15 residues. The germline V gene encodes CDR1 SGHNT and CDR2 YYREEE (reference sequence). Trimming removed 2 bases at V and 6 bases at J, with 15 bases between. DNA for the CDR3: TGTGCCAGCAGCTTCCCCCAGGCCGGAGGCAATGAGCAGTTCTTC. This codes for CASSFPQAGGNEQFF.

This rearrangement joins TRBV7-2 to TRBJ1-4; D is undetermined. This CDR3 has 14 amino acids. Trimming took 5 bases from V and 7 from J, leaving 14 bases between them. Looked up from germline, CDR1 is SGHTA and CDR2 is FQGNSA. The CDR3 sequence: CASSQGFEGEKLFF. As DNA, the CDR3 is TGTGCCAGCAGCCAAGGGTTCGAGGGTGAAAAACTGTTTTTT.

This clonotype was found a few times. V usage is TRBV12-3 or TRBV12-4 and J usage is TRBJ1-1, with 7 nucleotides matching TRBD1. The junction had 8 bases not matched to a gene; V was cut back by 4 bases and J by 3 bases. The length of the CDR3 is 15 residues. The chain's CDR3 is CASSYKGGADTEAFF. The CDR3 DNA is TGTGCCAGCAGTTATAAAGGGGGCGCGGACACTGAAGCTTTCTTT.